The 23 T cell receptor beta chains in this list originate from one sample, sequenced in a study of control samples from healthy donors and cancer patients. Only in-frame clones appear in the TCRdb table, and some are missing; sequencing was by immunoSEQ multiplex PCR. The repertoire holds 390,000 or so clones, with about nine tenths as singletons. Sample: PBMCs. Receptor source: a man aged 35 to 55 with head and neck cancer.

The chain carries TRBV4-1 and TRBJ2-1; D not certain. The CDR3 extends over 13 amino acids. The ends were cut back, 0 bases at V and 8 bases at J, with 8 bases in the middle. Germline V CDR1 and CDR2: MGHRA, YSYEKL. As DNA, the CDR3 is TGCGCCAGCAGCCAAGATCCCGCGTATGAGCAGTTCTTC. It yields the protein CASSQDPAYEQFF.

The J gene is TRBJ1-1, the V gene TRBV9, with D tentatively TRBD1 (5 bases). Germline-derived CDR1 and CDR2 are SGDLS and YYNGEE. Trimming removed 4 bases at V and 6 bases at J, with 16 bases between. The CDR3 loop spans 14 amino acids. The CDR3, as DNA: TGTGCCAGCAGCACCCAGGGCCCGGGGGCTGAAGCTTTCTTT. Protein product: CASSTQGPGAEAFF.

The chain has TRBV6-5 and TRBJ1-2; TRBD1 agrees at 8 bases. Germline V gene sequence: CDR1 MNHEY, CDR2 SVGAGI. After removal of 6 bases from V and 7 bases from J, the junction contained 13 bases not matched to a gene. The CDR3 is 15 residues long. This CDR3 is CASRIDVRGRFGYTF. The CDR3 nucleotides are TGTGCCAGCAGGATCGATGTCAGGGGGCGCTTTGGCTACACCTTC.

The gene calls are TRBV23-1 and TRBJ1-6; D remains unclear. TRBV23-1 carries the ORF label, with uncertain function. Trimming took off 6 bases at V and 11 bases at J, with 17 bases between the two ends. The CDR3 extends over 14 amino acids. The CDR3 DNA follows: TGCGCCAGCAGACTTCCCACTAAGGATGCACCCCTCCACTTT. It codes for CASRLPTKDAPLHF.

The genes are TRBV5-1 and TRBJ2-5; D is perhaps TRBD2 (5 bases). The CDR3 contains 11 residues. Trimming stripped 6 bases from V and 3 bases from J, with 6 bases between. Germline V gene data show CDR1 as SGHRS and CDR2 as YFSETQ. CDR3 residues: CASMEEETQYF. Here the CDR3 DNA reads TGCGCCAGCATGGAGGAAGAGACCCAGTACTTC.

The gene calls are TRBV6-5 and TRBJ2-1; 8 nucleotides align to TRBD1. This CDR3 spans 13 amino acids. V lost 6 bases to trimming and J lost 7 bases; unmatched junction nucleotides: 5. The germline V gene has CDR1 MNHEY and CDR2 SVGAGI. The CDR3 sequence: CASRDRVGNEQFF. CDR3 coding DNA: TGTGCCAGCAGGGACAGGGTGGGGAATGAGCAGTTCTTC.

The rearrangement links TRBV28 to TRBJ2-7; 7 bases align to TRBD2. Germline assignment: CDR1 MDHEN and CDR2 SYDVKM. The J segment lost 4 bases and the V segment lost 1 base, leaving 7 bases of the junction unmatched. This CDR3 contains 15 residues. The CDR3 sequence: CASSLLRETGYEQYF. CDR3 DNA sequence: TGTGCCAGCAGTTTATTGCGGGAGACGGGTTACGAGCAGTACTTC.

J is TRBJ2-3 and V is TRBV4-3; TRBD2 matches at 13 bases. Germline loops: CDR1 LGHNA, CDR2 YSLEER. The V segment lost 0 bases and the J segment 7 bases; nucleotides outside the gene matches: 4. The CDR3 is made up of 16 amino acids. The CDR3 DNA is TGCGCCAGCAGCCAAGAAGGGACTAGCGGGGCAAATACGCAGTATTTT. This codes for CASSQEGTSGANTQYF.

The rearrangement links TRBV27 to TRBJ1-2, with 8 bases aligning to TRBD1. V gave up 5 bases and J gave up 2 bases; unmatched junction bases: 7. The CDR3 contains 15 residues. In germline, CDR1 is MNHEY, CDR2 SMNVEV (reference sequence). The chain's CDR3 is CASSLQGARNYGYTF. The CDR3 DNA sequence: TGTGCCAGCAGTCTTCAGGGGGCGAGGAACTATGGCTACACCTTC.

This clone was found a few times. Other DNA sequences in the same sample also yield this CDR3. The V gene is TRBV9, the J gene TRBJ1-1; possible D gene TRBD1, 5 bases. Trimming shortened V by 3 bases and J by 1 base, and 10 bases separated the two germline ends. Germline V CDR1 and CDR2: SGDLS, YYNGEE. This CDR3 is 14 amino acids long. CDR3 sequence (DNA): TGTGCCAGCAGCGCCCCAACAGGGAACACTGAAGCTTTCTTT. It specifies CASSAPTGNTEAFF. Full variable domain (rest looked up from reference TRBV9 and TRBJ1-1): DSGVTQTPKHLITATGQRVTLRCSPRSGDLSVYWYQQSLDQGLQFLIQYYNGEERAKGNILERFSAQQFPDLHSELNLSSLELGDSALYFCASSAPTGNTEAFFGQGTRLTVV.

The chain combines TRBV30 with TRBJ2-2; D might be TRBD1 (6 bases). The CDR3 sequence is 16 residues long. V lost 5 bases and J lost 6, with 22 bases in between. Germline V gene sequence: CDR1 GTSNPN, CDR2 SVGIG (reference sequence). The CDR3 nucleotides are TGTGCCTGGGACCTCATGGGTCAGGGGACCCCCGGGGAGCTGTTTTTT. Its protein product is CAWDLMGQGTPGELFF.

The chain has TRBV6-5 and TRBJ1-2; 7 bases align to TRBD1. CDR3 length equals 14 residues. CDR1 is MNHEY and CDR2 is SVGAGI in the germline V gene. J gave up 0 bases and V 6 bases, and 4 bases lay outside the gene matches. CDR3 sequence (DNA): TGTGCCAGCAGCCCGGACAGGACTAACTATGGCTACACCTTC. Translating gives CASSPDRTNYGYTF.

The table lists this clone with a few counts. The genes are TRBV6-4 and TRBJ1-1; D is possibly TRBD1 (5 bases). V lost 5 bases and J 1 base, leaving 11 bases between the germline ends. This CDR3 comprises 14 residues. Germline V CDR1 and CDR2: MRHNA, SNTAGT. The CDR3: CASSLTTGNTEAFF. The CDR3 DNA reads TGTGCCAGCAGTCTAACCACAGGGAACACTGAAGCTTTCTTT.

This clone was seen a few times. The rearrangement joins TRBV24-1 to TRBJ2-3; 8 bases agree with TRBD1. Germline V gives CDR1 KGHDR, CDR2 SFDVKD. V shed 4 bases, J shed 4 bases, and the junction held 9 bases outside the gene matches. This CDR3 comprises 16 residues. Here the CDR3 reads CATSDQTGGTPDTQYF. The CDR3 region has the DNA TGTGCCACCAGTGACCAAACAGGGGGGACCCCAGATACGCAGTATTTT.

The chain couples TRBV11-2 to TRBJ2-1; no clear D gene. V lost 2 bases and J lost 3, with 2 bases in between. Germline-derived CDR1 and CDR2 are SGHAT and FQNNGV. The length of the CDR3 is 12 residues. In DNA, the CDR3 is TGTGCCAGCAGCTTACGCTACAATGAGCAGTTCTTC. Translation: CASSLRYNEQFF.

V and J are TRBV4-2 and TRBJ2-3; either TRBD1 or TRBD2 may fit D (6 bases each). The germline V gene has CDR1 LGHNA and CDR2 YNFKEQ. This CDR3 comprises 17 residues. Trimming stripped 0 bases from V and 6 bases from J, with 19 bases between. CDR3 in DNA: TGTGCCAGCAGCCAAGACCCTGGGGTGACGGGGGCGGATACGCAGTATTTT. Amino acids: CASSQDPGVTGADTQYF.

The genes are TRBV7-2 and TRBJ1-1; perhaps TRBD1 as D (6 bases). The V gene's germline CDR1 is SGHTA and CDR2 FQGNSA. The V and J ends lost 3 bases and 1 base respectively, with 9 bases between them. This CDR3 has 14 residues. Here the CDR3 reads CASSFFRGNTEAFF. DNA of the CDR3: TGTGCCAGCAGCTTTTTCAGGGGGAACACTGAAGCTTTCTTT.

The chain employs TRBV29-1 and TRBJ1-2; the D gene is possibly TRBD1 (5 bases). There are 14 residues in the CDR3. Trimming stripped 6 bases from V and 0 bases from J, with 14 bases between. Germline loops: CDR1 SQVTM, CDR2 ANQGSEA. CDR3: CSVSREGANYGYTF. The CDR3 DNA follows: TGCAGCGTATCACGAGAAGGGGCTAACTATGGCTACACCTTC.

V and J are TRBV10-3 and TRBJ1-3; 8 nucleotides align to TRBD1. Per germline, CDR1 ENHRY and CDR2 SYGVKD. This CDR3 has 16 amino acids. V dropped 0 bases and J dropped 7; count of bases not matched to a gene: 8. The CDR3 here is CAISESAGGAVNTIYF. The CDR3 region has the DNA TGTGCCATCAGTGAGTCGGCAGGGGGCGCGGTGAACACCATATATTTT.

The rearrangement links TRBV9 to TRBJ2-7, with a weak D call TRBD1 (6 bases). This CDR3 has 14 residues. Germline-derived CDR1 and CDR2 are SGDLS and YYNGEE. Trimming removed 3 bases at V and 3 bases at J, with 13 bases between. CDR3 sequence (DNA): TGTGCCAGCAGCGAAGGGGGAGCCCTCTACGAGCAGTACTTC. It specifies CASSEGGALYEQYF.

This clone showed up just a few times. The rearrangement joins TRBV25-1 to TRBJ1-1; perhaps TRBD1 as D (6 bases). Germline V gives CDR1 MGHDK, CDR2 SYGVNS. The CDR3 has 16 residues. V lost 3 bases to trimming and J lost 0 bases, with 14 bases between them. Here the CDR3 reads CASSEEGEGVNTEAFF. The CDR3 bases are TGTGCCAGCAGTGAGGAAGGGGAGGGGGTGAACACTGAAGCTTTCTTT.

The rearrangement joins TRBV5-1 to TRBJ1-3; the match to TRBD1 covers 9 bases. The CDR3 spans 16 residues. V dropped 7 bases and J dropped 0; count of bases not matched to a gene: 8. Germline assignment: CDR1 SGHRS and CDR2 YFSETQ. In DNA form, the CDR3 reads TGCGCCAGCGGGACAGGGTATGGGAGCTCTGGAAACACCATATATTTT. This translates into CASGTGYGSSGNTIYF.

The chain recombines TRBV5-1 with TRBJ2-1, with D possibly being TRBD1 (6 bases). This CDR3 has 13 residues. Germline assignment: CDR1 SGHRS and CDR2 YFSETQ. With 0 bases removed from V and 6 bases from J, the gap between germline ends came to 7 bases. The CDR3, as DNA: TGCGCCAGCAGCTTGGGGACAGCCAATGAGCAGTTCTTC. It codes for CASSLGTANEQFF.